This T cell receptor beta chain was observed in a study of identical twins. One entry per CDR3 protein results from TCRdb running MiXCR on the 5' RACE reads. The sample has approximately 530,000 distinct CDR3 sequences, 20% to 25% seen once; the top ten hold approximately 0.49%. Overall study results and limits: Zero-insertion analyses could be partly confounded by invariant MAIT and iNKT cells.

The CDR3 is made up of 14 amino acids. CDR1 and CDR2 (germline): DFQATT, SNEGSKA (reference sequence). The ends were cut back, 3 bases at V and 2 bases at J, with 11 bases in the middle. Remarks on this clonotype: No antigen is known for it.

The data were also submitted as part of a second study, on yellow fever vaccine responses in identical twins.

The V call is TRBV20-1, the J call TRBJ2-1; D is ambiguous. The receptor's source is a woman aged 18-29 years in good health. Sequencing was performed on CD4+ T cells sorted from blood. The CDR3, as DNA: TGCAGTGCTAGTCCTGCCCTCCCCTACAATGAGCAGTTCTTC. This codes for CSASPALPYNEQFF.